The rows below give T cell receptor beta chains drawn from one sample of a study of PD-L1 blockade in urothelial cancer. Assay: immunoSEQ multiplex PCR; the TCRdb copy retains only in-frame clones and omits some. The sample includes tens of thousands of clones, 70% to 90% of them seen just once. The specimen was PBMCs, collected around atezolizumab (anti-PD-L1) treatment. These receptors all come from a man aged 55 to 70 with urothelial cancer. The CDR3 runs from the conserved cysteine through the conserved F or W. Each record gives: J gene, V gene, clone size, D gene, CDR3 protein, CDR3 DNA. D genes are given only for firm matches. For some rows the clone size is stated as once, few or many, or as a class when expanded; others skip it.

TRBJ2-3 TRBV27 NA TRBD2 CASSGGVNTDTQYF TGTGCCAGCAGCGGGGGGGTGAACACAGATACGCAGTATTTT
TRBJ2-1 TRBV29-1 NA TRBD1 CSVPRGSSYNEQFF TGCAGCGTACCCAGGGGGAGCTCCTACAATGAGCAGTTCTTC
TRBJ1-5 TRBV7-2 NA NA CASSPNNQPQHF TGTGCCAGCAGCCCCAATAATCAGCCCCAGCATTTT
TRBJ2-7 TRBV6-1 NA TRBD1 CASETGASSYEQYF TGTGCCAGCGAGACAGGGGCTTCCTCCTACGAGCAGTACTTC
TRBJ1-1 TRBV5-1 few NA CASSLGPSNTEAFF TGCGCCAGCAGCTTGGGGCCATCGAACACTGAAGCTTTCTTT
TRBJ2-7 TRBV2 NA TRBD2 CASSGLAGIYEQYF TGTGCCAGCAGTGGACTAGCGGGAATCTACGAGCAGTACTTC
TRBJ2-3 TRBV7-6 NA NA CASSTQLVWGADTQYF TGTGCCAGCAGCACCCAACTAGTTTGGGGGGCAGATACGCAGTATTTT
TRBJ2-7 TRBV5-4 NA TRBD1 CASSLYTGTGVGEQYF TGTGCCAGCAGTTTATATACCGGGACAGGGGTGGGAGAGCAGTACTTC
TRBJ2-7 TRBV5-4 NA NA CASSRPGAYEQYF TGTGCCAGCAGCCGCCCGGGGGCCTACGAGCAGTACTTC
TRBJ2-7 TRBV29-1 NA NA CSARRQGEYYEQYF TGCAGCGCCCGGCGGCAGGGTGAATATTACGAGCAGTACTTC
TRBJ2-7 TRBV15 NA TRBD1 CATSRAGQGHYEQYF TGTGCCACCAGCAGAGCCGGACAGGGGCACTACGAGCAGTACTTC
TRBJ2-5 TRBV7-9 NA TRBD2 CASSLGATSGQETQYF TGTGCCAGCAGCTTAGGAGCGACTAGCGGCCAAGAGACCCAGTACTTC
TRBJ2-7 TRBV28 NA NA CASSTPFGEQYF TGTGCCAGCAGTACCCCCTTCGGCGAGCAGTACTTC
TRBJ1-3 TRBV18 NA NA CASSPTRGTADPSGNTIYF TGTGCCAGCTCACCAACGAGGGGGACCGCGGACCCCTCTGGAAACACCATATATTTT
TRBJ2-2 TRBV7-8 NA TRBD2 CASSLVASGTWTGELFF TGTGCCAGCAGCTTAGTAGCGAGCGGGACGTGGACCGGGGAGCTGTTTTTT
TRBJ2-7 TRBV19 NA TRBD1 CASSISGQGTEQYF TGTGCCAGTAGTATTTCGGGACAGGGGACCGAGCAGTACTTC
TRBJ2-7 TRBV6-5 NA NA CASSPRVAYEQYF TGTGCCAGCAGCCCTAGAGTGGCCTACGAGCAGTACTTC
TRBJ2-3 TRBV7-7 NA NA CASSPGLVGTDTQYF TGTGCTAGCAGCCCAGGGTTGGTCGGAACAGATACGCAGTATTTT
TRBJ2-7 TRBV28 NA TRBD1 CASRLPPRQGAYEQYF TGTGCCAGCAGACTCCCTCCCAGACAGGGGGCCTACGAGCAGTACTTC
TRBJ2-7 TRBV19 NA NA CASSETFSYEQYF TGTGCCAGTAGTGAAACCTTCAGCTACGAGCAGTACTTC
TRBJ1-5 TRBV6-1 NA NA CASSGGPQLINQPQHF TGTGCCAGCAGTGGGGGCCCCCAGCTAATCAATCAGCCCCAGCATTTT
TRBJ2-3 TRBV7-3 once TRBD1 CASSIDRARGADTQYF TGTGCCAGCAGCATCGACAGGGCGCGAGGGGCAGATACGCAGTATTTT
TRBJ1-6 TRBV9 NA TRBD1 CASSQQGADYSPLHF TGTGCCAGCAGCCAACAGGGGGCTGACTATTCACCCCTCCACTTT
TRBJ1-2 TRBV7-3 NA NA CASSLTRTDLYGYTF TGTGCCAGCAGCTTAACTCGGACAGACCTCTATGGCTACACCTTC
TRBJ2-6 TRBV27 once TRBD1 CASSLSGQDFASGANVLTF TGTGCCAGCAGTTTATCCGGACAGGACTTCGCCTCTGGGGCCAACGTCCTGACTTTC
TRBJ1-5 TRBV7-9 NA NA CASSSPASGANQPQHF TGTGCCAGCAGTTCCCCAGCCTCTGGGGCCAATCAGCCCCAGCATTTT
TRBJ2-5 TRBV7-2 NA TRBD1 CASGTGNIQETQYF TGTGCCAGTGGGACAGGGAATATCCAAGAGACCCAGTACTTC
TRBJ2-3 TRBV2 NA NA CASVQGRWGGRLGTDTQYF TGTGCCAGCGTACAGGGAAGATGGGGGGGGAGACTGGGCACAGATACGCAGTATTTT
TRBJ2-7 TRBV18 NA NA CASSLDRSSYEQYF TGTGCCAGCTCCCTAGACAGGAGCTCCTACGAGCAGTACTTC
TRBJ2-1 TRBV9 few NA CASSRPRRGHNEQFF TGTGCCAGCAGCCGCCCGCGGAGGGGACACAATGAGCAGTTCTTC
TRBJ2-7 TRBV4-1 NA TRBD2 CASSPVTSGRGYEQYF TGCGCCAGCAGCCCAGTAACTAGCGGGAGGGGGTACGAGCAGTACTTC
TRBJ1-5 TRBV28 NA TRBD1 CASSFHSTGGNQPQHF TGTGCCAGCAGTTTCCACTCGACAGGGGGCAATCAGCCCCAGCATTTT
TRBJ2-1 TRBV19 NA NA CANKQGYNEQFF TGTGCCAACAAGCAGGGGTACAATGAGCAGTTCTTC
TRBJ2-7 TRBV11-3 NA NA CASSLATSVTYEQYF TGTGCCAGCAGCTTAGCGACATCAGTCACCTACGAGCAGTACTTC
TRBJ1-3 TRBV19 once NA CASSTPSRGSGNTIYF TGTGCCAGTAGTACCCCCTCCCGGGGTTCTGGAAACACCATATATTTT
TRBJ2-7 TRBV6-5 few TRBD1 CASSYSRDRVYEQYF TGTGCCAGCAGTTACTCGAGGGACAGGGTTTACGAGCAGTACTTC
TRBJ1-2 TRBV6-1 few NA CASSDVRTPQAYGYTF TGTGCCAGCAGTGACGTAAGGACACCCCAAGCCTATGGCTACACCTTC
TRBJ1-4 TRBV5-6 NA NA CASSLALQATNEKLFF TGTGCCAGCAGCTTGGCCTTACAGGCAACTAATGAAAAACTGTTTTTT
TRBJ2-7 TRBV9 NA NA CASSPRQVDYEQYF TGTGCCAGCAGCCCAAGACAGGTTGACTACGAGCAGTACTTC
TRBJ1-1 TRBV2 NA NA CAIAAGPYTEAFF TGTGCCATCGCCGCAGGGCCCTACACTGAAGCTTTCTTT
TRBJ2-1 TRBV18 NA TRBD2 CASSPQAGGRENEQFF TGTGCCAGCTCACCGCAAGCGGGAGGGCGAGAAAATGAGCAGTTCTTC
TRBJ2-5 TRBV9 NA TRBD1 CASSLGQGAETQYF TGTGCCAGCAGCCTTGGGCAGGGGGCCGAGACCCAGTACTTC
TRBJ2-6 TRBV15 NA NA CATSRARAPLRAGANVLTF TGTGCCACCAGCAGAGCTAGAGCTCCCCTGCGGGCAGGGGCCAACGTCCTGACTTTC
TRBJ1-1 TRBV11-2 NA NA CASSQTKTEAFF TGTGCCAGCTCACAGACAAAAACTGAAGCTTTCTTT
TRBJ1-2 TRBV5-4 once NA CASSWGRGANYGYTF TGTGCCAGCAGCTGGGGGCGGGGGGCTAACTATGGCTACACCTTC
TRBJ2-1 TRBV5-1 NA TRBD2 CASSLSGTSGNEQFF TGCGCCAGCAGCCTATCCGGGACTAGTGGCAATGAGCAGTTCTTC
TRBJ1-4 TRBV25-1 NA TRBD1 CASSVRGQQNEKLFF TGTGCCAGCAGTGTTCGGGGACAGCAGAATGAAAAACTGTTTTTT
TRBJ1-1 TRBV28 few NA CASQVEVGNTEAFF TGTGCCAGCCAAGTGGAGGTGGGGAACACTGAAGCTTTCTTT
TRBJ1-5 TRBV30 NA NA CAWSVSPRNQPQHF TGTGCCTGGAGTGTTTCCCCCCGGAATCAGCCCCAGCATTTT
TRBJ2-1 TRBV5-1 NA TRBD2 CASSSPFGLAGVNEQFF TGCGCCAGCAGCTCCCCTTTCGGACTAGCGGGAGTAAATGAGCAGTTCTTC